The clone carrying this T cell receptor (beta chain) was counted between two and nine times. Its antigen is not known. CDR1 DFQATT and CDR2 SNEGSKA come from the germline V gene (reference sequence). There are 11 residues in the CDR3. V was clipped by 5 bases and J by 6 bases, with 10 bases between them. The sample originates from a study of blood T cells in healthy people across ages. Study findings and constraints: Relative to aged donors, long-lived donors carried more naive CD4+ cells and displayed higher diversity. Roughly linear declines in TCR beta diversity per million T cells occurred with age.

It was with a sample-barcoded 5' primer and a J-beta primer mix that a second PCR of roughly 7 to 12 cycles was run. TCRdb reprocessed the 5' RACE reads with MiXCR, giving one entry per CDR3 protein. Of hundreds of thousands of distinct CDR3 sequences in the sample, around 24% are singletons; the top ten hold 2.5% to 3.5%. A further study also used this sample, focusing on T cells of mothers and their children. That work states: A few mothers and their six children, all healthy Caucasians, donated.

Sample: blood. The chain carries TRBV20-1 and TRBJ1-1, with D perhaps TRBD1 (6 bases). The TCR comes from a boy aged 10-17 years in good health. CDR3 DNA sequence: TGCAGTGCTGGGACATCCTCTGAAGCTTTCTTT. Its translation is CSAGTSSEAFF.